This TCR beta chain emerged from a study of T cells in Graves' hyperthyroidism and ophthalmopathy. About the study: Peripheral blood collection took place at initial diagnosis, before any treatment. Findings and caveats of the study: Most expanded thyroid clonotypes above 0.001 also appeared in blood.

V dropped 0 bases and J dropped 7 bases, with 13 bases sitting between them. The CDR3 covers 15 residues. The germline CDR1 and CDR2 sequences are MNHEY and SMNVEV (reference sequence). This clonotype was seen repeatedly, ten times or more. Its antigen is currently unknown. Exclusion followed for patients with uncontrolled infection, other autoimmune disease, pregnancy or lactation. Clinical symptoms, serum thyroxine and TRAb, thyroid ultrasound and orbital computed tomography together formed the diagnostic basis. TCR beta CDR3 region amplification was performed from RNA transcripts. RT-PCR in the first round (using the HTBI primer set) targeted the TCR CDR3. TCRdb used MiXCR to reprocess the multiplex PCR reads, holding one entry per CDR3 protein. In the table there are fewer than 650,000 distinct CDR3 sequences, approximately 15% of which are singletons.

The receptor was isolated from a woman between 18 and 29 years old with Graves' ophthalmopathy. The chain recombines TRBV27 with TRBJ1-5, with D unresolved. Sequencing input: blood. CDR3 sequence reads: CASSLSNTVRQPQHF. CDR3 nucleotide sequence: TGTGCCAGCAGTTTATCGAACACCGTGCGACAGCCCCAGCATTTT.